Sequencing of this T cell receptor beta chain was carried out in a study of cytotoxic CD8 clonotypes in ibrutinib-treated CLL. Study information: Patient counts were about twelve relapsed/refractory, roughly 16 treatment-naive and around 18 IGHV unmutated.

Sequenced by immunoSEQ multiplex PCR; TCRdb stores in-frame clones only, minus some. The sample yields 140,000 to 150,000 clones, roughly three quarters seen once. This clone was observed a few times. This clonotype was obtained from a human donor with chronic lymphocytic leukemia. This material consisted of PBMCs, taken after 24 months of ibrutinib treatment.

CDR3 coding DNA: TGTGCCAGCAGCTTAGGGGGCGGGCAGTACTTC. This sequence encodes CASSLGGGQYF. The V gene is TRBV11-2, the J gene TRBJ2-7; TRBD1 is a possible D gene (5 bases). The germline CDR1 and CDR2 sequences are SGHAT and FQNNGV. This CDR3 is built from 11 residues. V was trimmed by 1 base and J by 9 bases, leaving 7 bases between them.